The sequence of this T cell receptor beta chain was determined in a study of T cells in Graves' hyperthyroidism and ophthalmopathy. Newly diagnosed patients aged 18 to 65 had hyperthyroidism of under 2 months' duration. The CDR3 regions of TCR beta were amplified from RNA transcripts. First-round RT-PCR targeting the TCR CDR3 was performed with the HTBI primer set. TCRdb re-called the multiplex PCR reads with MiXCR, one entry per CDR3 protein. This repertoire shows about 180,000 distinct CDR3 sequences, about 18% found once; its top ten account for roughly 30%. The germline V and J ends were trimmed by 2 bases and 5 bases, with 15 bases remaining between them. CDR3 length: 14 residues. Germline CDR1 is DFQATT and CDR2 is SNEGSKA (reference sequence). This clonotype was picked up a small number of times. Its antigen is unidentified. Study observations and caveats: Most clonotypes expanded in thyroid above 0.001 were likewise present in blood. Prediction of ophthalmopathy progression came a median around 6 months pre-onset.

The sample comprised blood. The TCR originated in a woman aged 50 to 60 with Graves' hyperthyroidism. This sequence joins TRBV20-1 and TRBJ2-5; D may match TRBD1 or TRBD2 (6 bases each). The CDR3 loop is CSARPLGGGETQYF. The DNA for the CDR3 is TGCAGTGCTAGACCTTTGGGGGGCGGGGAGACCCAGTACTTC.